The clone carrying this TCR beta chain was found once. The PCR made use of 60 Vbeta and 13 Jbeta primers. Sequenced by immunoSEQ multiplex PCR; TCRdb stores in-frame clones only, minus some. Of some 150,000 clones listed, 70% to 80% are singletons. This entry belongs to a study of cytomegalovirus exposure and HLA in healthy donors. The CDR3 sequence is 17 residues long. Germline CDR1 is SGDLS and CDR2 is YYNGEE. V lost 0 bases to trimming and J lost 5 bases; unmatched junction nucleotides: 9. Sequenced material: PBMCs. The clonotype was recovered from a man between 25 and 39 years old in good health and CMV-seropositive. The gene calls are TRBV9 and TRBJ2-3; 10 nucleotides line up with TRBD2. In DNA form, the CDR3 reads TGTGCCAGCAGCGTAGCTGAGGGGCTAGCGGGAGAAGATACGCAGTATTTT. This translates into CASSVAEGLAGEDTQYF.